One and the same sample provided the 26 T cell receptor beta chains below, sequenced in a study of control samples from healthy donors and cancer patients. Using immunoSEQ multiplex PCR, the repertoire was profiled, and TCRdb retains in-frame clones only, with some absent. The top ten clones hold 3.5% to 4.5% of a sample with roughly 120,000 clones, around nine tenths of them seen once. Sequences were obtained from blood. The receptors stem from a human donor in good health. The donor label of this sample is uncertain.

The chain uses TRBV7-9 and TRBJ1-1; D uncertain. V shed 2 bases and J shed 1 base, with 5 bases lying between them. The CDR3 runs 13 residues. From germline, CDR1 is SEHNR and CDR2 FQNEAQ (reference sequence). CDR3 nucleotides: TGTGCCAGCAGCTTATCAGCGAACACTGAAGCTTTCTTT. Protein: CASSLSANTEAFF.

This chain links TRBV6-5 with TRBJ1-6, with 9 positions matching TRBD1. V shed 2 bases and J 8 bases; nucleotides not matched to a gene: 1. The CDR3 spans 14 residues. Germline assignment: CDR1 MNHEY and CDR2 SVGAGI. CDR3 region: CASSYRQGDSPLHF. In DNA form, the CDR3 reads TGTGCCAGCAGTTACAGACAGGGGGATTCACCCCTCCACTTT.

This chain connects TRBV15 to TRBJ2-7; D gene unclear. The V end was cut by 0 bases, the J end by 3 bases, with 6 bases between. Germline loops: CDR1 LNHNV, CDR2 YYDKDF (reference sequence). CDR3 length: 13 residues. CDR3 sequence: CATSRDLGYEQYV. The CDR3 DNA follows: TGTGCCACCAGCAGAGATTTGGGCTACGAGCAGTACGTC.

The J gene is TRBJ1-5, the V gene TRBV25-1; possible D gene TRBD1, 6 bases. The CDR3 totals 16 residues. The ends were cut back, 3 bases at V and 0 bases at J, with 12 bases in the middle. In germline, CDR1 is MGHDK, CDR2 SYGVNS. The CDR3 region is CASSDHQGSSNQPQHF. CDR3 DNA: TGTGCCAGCAGTGACCATCAGGGGAGTAGCAATCAGCCCCAGCATTTT.

V and J are TRBV28 and TRBJ2-7; 7 bases match TRBD2. Germline V lookup: CDR1 MDHEN, CDR2 SYDVKM. The CDR3 has 15 residues. V was pared by 4 bases and J by 0 bases, with 6 bases of the junction left unmatched. The CDR3 DNA reads TGTGCCAGCAGTTCAATGGGGGGGAGCTCCTACGAGCAGTACTTC. Its translation: CASSSMGGSSYEQYF. Full variable domain (missing parts from reference TRBV28 and TRBJ2-7): DVKVTQSSRYLVKRTGEKVFLECVQDMDHENMFWYRQDPGLGLRLIYFSYDVKMKEKGDIPEGYSVSREKKERFSLILESASTNQTSMYLCASSSMGGSSYEQYFGPGTRLTVT.

The rearrangement links TRBV6-6 to TRBJ1-5; TRBD1 agrees at 9 bases. Trimming removed 4 bases from V and 9 bases from J; junction bases left unmatched: 13. The CDR3 has 16 amino acids. CDR1 and CDR2 (germline): MNHNY, SVGAGI (reference sequence). CDR3 in amino acids: CASSSPGQGYVGPQHF. Here the CDR3 DNA reads TGTGCCAGCAGTTCACCGGGACAGGGCTACGTAGGGCCCCAGCATTTT.

The V and J genes are TRBV4-1 and TRBJ2-7; 9 bases line up with TRBD1. The CDR3 loop spans 14 amino acids. CDR1 is MGHRA and CDR2 is YSYEKL in the germline V gene. The J segment lost 4 bases and the V segment lost 4 bases, leaving 5 bases of the junction unmatched. In nucleotides, the CDR3 is TGCGCCAGCAGCCGAGGACAGGGGAGGTACGAGCAGTACTTC. Protein product: CASSRGQGRYEQYF.

This chain connects TRBV7-9 to TRBJ2-1, with TRBD2 matching 8 bases. The V gene's germline CDR1 is SEHNR and CDR2 FQNEAQ (reference sequence). The CDR3 is 16 residues long. After removal of 6 bases from V and 7 bases from J, the junction contained 14 bases not matched to a gene. In DNA, the CDR3 is TGTGCCAGCAGGCACTCCCATACGGGGGGGCGGAATGAGCAGTTCTTC. This gives the protein CASRHSHTGGRNEQFF.

This clone was seen only a few times. The chain has TRBV6-4 and TRBJ2-2; D gene uncertain. V lost 6 bases, J lost 5 bases, and 13 bases lay in between. CDR3 length: 14 amino acids. The germline CDR1 and CDR2 sequences are MRHNA and SNTAGT. The CDR3 nucleotides read TGTGCCAGCAGCCCTACCCCTGGAACCGGGGAGCTGTTTTTT. It specifies CASSPTPGTGELFF.

The chain is built from TRBV11-3 and TRBJ2-7; TRBD1 matches 9 bases. CDR3 size: 13 residues. Per germline, CDR1 SGHNT and CDR2 YENEEA. V gave up 5 bases and J gave up 5 bases; unmatched junction bases: 4. The CDR3 nucleotides are TGTGCCAGCAGCCCCGACAGGGGGAACGAGCAGTACTTC. The encoded protein is CASSPDRGNEQYF.

V gene TRBV11-2 combines with J gene TRBJ1-6; D is ambiguous. From germline, CDR1 is SGHAT and CDR2 FQNNGV. The germline V and J ends were trimmed by 1 base and 6 bases, with 10 bases remaining between them. The CDR3 loop spans 15 amino acids. The CDR3 region has the DNA TGTGCCAGCAGCTTAGGTGGCACCTTTAATTCACCCCTCCACTTT. Its protein product is CASSLGGTFNSPLHF. Filled out from reference TRBV11-2 and TRBJ1-6, the complete variable domain reads EAGVAQSPRYKIIEKRQSVAFWCNPISGHATLYWYQQILGQGPKLLIQFQNNGVVDDSQLPKDRFSAERLKGVDSTLKIQPAKLEDSAVYLCASSLGGTFNSPLHFGNGTRLTVT.

The chain couples TRBV7-3 to TRBJ2-5, with D hard to call. This CDR3 region has 14 residues. Between the trimmed V and J ends, which lost 2 bases and 7 bases, there was a span of 14 bases. The germline CDR1 and CDR2 sequences are SGHTA and FQGTGA. The DNA for the CDR3 is TGTGCCAGCAGCTTAGGGGTATCGGCTGGGACCCAGTACTTC. It encodes CASSLGVSAGTQYF.

DNA of the CDR3: TGTGCCTGGAGTGATCGACGGACGGCTGGGAGAGAAGCTTTCTTT. This codes for CAWSDRRTAGREAFF. This sequence joins TRBV30 and TRBJ1-1; D remains unclear. Per the germline V gene, CDR1 is GTSNPN and CDR2 is SVGIG (reference sequence). Trimming cost V 1 base and J 8 bases, with 20 bases left between them. This CDR3 is built from 15 residues.

In this sample, this clone turned up once. The J gene is TRBJ1-5, the V gene TRBV10-3; maybe TRBD1 (5 bases). Looked up from germline, CDR1 is ENHRY and CDR2 is SYGVKD. Trimming took 0 bases from V and 4 from J, leaving 10 bases between them. The CDR3 is made up of 15 amino acids. The CDR3 protein is CAISESQGPNQPQHF. In DNA form, the CDR3 reads TGTGCCATCAGTGAGTCTCAGGGACCTAATCAGCCCCAGCATTTT.

DNA for the CDR3: TGTGCCAGCAGGGGCGGCTCCTACAATGAGCAGTTCTTC. Residues: CASRGGSYNEQFF. The chain links TRBV6-5 to TRBJ2-1; D unresolved. The V end was cut by 6 bases, the J end by 0 bases, with 6 bases between. The CDR3 is 13 residues long. Germline CDR1 MNHEY, CDR2 SVGAGI.

The chain recombines TRBV7-9 with TRBJ2-1; D gene uncertain. Germline V gives CDR1 SEHNR, CDR2 FQNEAQ (reference sequence). Trimming pared 4 bases from V and 5 bases from J, leaving 12 bases between. This CDR3 contains 14 residues. The DNA of the CDR3 is TGTGCCAGCAGCTCCCATGGGCAGAACAATGAGCAGTTCTTC. Its protein product is CASSSHGQNNEQFF.

This chain connects TRBV28 to TRBJ2-7; tentatively, D is TRBD1 (6 bases). The CDR3 extends over 14 amino acids. Trimming pared 5 bases from V and 2 bases from J, leaving 13 bases between. CDR1 and CDR2 from the germline V gene are MDHEN and SYDVKM. The CDR3 nucleotides read TGTGCCAGCAGTCAGAACAGGGTAACCTACGAGCAGTACTTC. This translates into CASSQNRVTYEQYF.

V and J are TRBV6-5 and TRBJ1-5; unclear D gene. The CDR3 totals 14 residues. V lost 2 bases and J 7 bases, leaving 12 bases between the germline ends. Germline CDR1 and CDR2: MNHEY and SVGAGI. Here the CDR3 DNA reads TGTGCCAGCAGTTACGGGAGGGATGGGCAGCCCCAGCATTTT. It is translated as CASSYGRDGQPQHF.

This clone was counted a few times. The chain recombines TRBV19 with TRBJ1-1; D gene unclear. From germline, CDR1 is LNHDA and CDR2 SQIVND (reference sequence). V was shortened by 6 bases and J by 3 bases, with 17 bases between the two germline ends. The CDR3 runs 15 residues. CDR3 DNA: TGTGCCAGTAGCCCGAATTCGGCGGCAGACACTGAAGCTTTCTTT. This translates into CASSPNSAADTEAFF.

This clone was counted a few times. This sequence joins TRBV2 and TRBJ1-6, with 8 bases matching TRBD1. CDR1 is SNHLY and CDR2 is FYNNEI in the germline V gene. The CDR3 sequence is 17 residues long. With V trimmed by 7 bases and J by 10 bases, 18 bases remained unmatched. CDR3 region: CASTLRGGGTGGSPLHF. In DNA, the CDR3 is TGTGCCAGCACGTTACGGGGAGGGGGCACAGGGGGGTCACCCCTCCACTTT.

The V and J genes are TRBV5-1 and TRBJ2-2; maybe TRBD2 (6 bases). Germline V gene lookup returns CDR1 SGHRS and CDR2 YFSETQ. The CDR3 has 15 amino acids. Trimming took off 0 bases at V and 0 bases at J, with 6 bases between the two ends. CDR3 loop: CASSLGGANTGELFF. The DNA of the CDR3 is TGCGCCAGCAGCTTGGGCGGGGCGAACACCGGGGAGCTGTTTTTT.

The rearrangement joins TRBV5-4 to TRBJ1-3; D gene unclear. The V end was cut by 0 bases, the J end by 0 bases, with 10 bases between. The CDR3 is 16 amino acids. The V gene's germline CDR1 is SGHNT and CDR2 YYREEE (reference sequence). CDR3 DNA: TGTGCCAGCAGCTTGGGTCTGGAGTCCTCTGGAAACACCATATATTTT. Protein: CASSLGLESSGNTIYF.

The chain joins TRBV5-4 to TRBJ2-3, with 10 positions matching TRBD2. The ends lost 5 bases at V and 3 bases at J; junction bases unmatched: 9. The CDR3 runs to 16 residues. The germline V gene has CDR1 SGHNT and CDR2 YYREEE (reference sequence). The CDR3 loop reads CASSTAVAGGTDTQYF. The DNA for the CDR3 is TGTGCCAGCAGTACTGCGGTAGCGGGGGGTACAGATACGCAGTATTTT. The full variable domain, in which reference TRBV5-4 and TRBJ2-3 provide the parts outside the CDR3, is ETGVTQSPTHLIKTRGQQVTLRCSSQSGHNTVSWYQQALGQGPQFIFQYYREEENGRGNFPPRFSGLQFPNYSSELNVNALELDDSALYLCASSTAVAGGTDTQYFGPGTRLTVL.

The chain couples TRBV25-1 to TRBJ2-3; 10 bases agree with TRBD1. With V trimmed by 5 bases and J by 6 bases, 8 bases remained unmatched. Germline V lookup: CDR1 MGHDK, CDR2 SYGVNS. CDR3 length equals 15 residues. The CDR3 is CASSQTGGQYDTQYF. The CDR3 DNA is TGTGCCAGCAGTCAGACAGGGGGCCAGTATGATACGCAGTATTTT.

The chain has TRBV6-5 and TRBJ1-3; D gene unclear. Per the germline V gene, CDR1 is MNHEY and CDR2 is SVGAGI. V dropped 8 bases and J dropped 2 bases, with 10 bases sitting between them. This CDR3 has 13 amino acids. The CDR3 bases are TGTGCCAGCGGCACAAGAACTGGAAACACCATATATTTT. This translates into CASGTRTGNTIYF.

The chain joins TRBV6-6 to TRBJ1-6; D is perhaps TRBD1 (5 bases). Trimming took 7 bases from V and 1 from J, leaving 5 bases between them. Germline CDR1 reads MNHNY; CDR2 reads SVGAGI (reference sequence). This CDR3 is built from 13 residues. In DNA form, the CDR3 reads TGTGCCAGCACAGGGTCCTATAATTCACCCCTCCACTTT. This codes for CASTGSYNSPLHF.